These 3 T cell receptor beta chains share one sample of origin, sequenced in a study of blood T cell repertoires in COVID-19. Profiling relied on immunoSEQ multiplex PCR, and the TCRdb table lists in-frame clones only, not all of them. The repertoire consists of about 77,000 clones, with less than 85% occurring once and the leading ten covering approximately 4.6%. The source material was peripheral blood. The receptor set was obtained from a woman in her seventies with acute or convalescent COVID-19.

The rearrangement uses TRBV2 and TRBJ1-1; 8 bases fit TRBD1. Germline CDR1 SNHLY, CDR2 FYNNEI. V was pared by 6 bases and J by 4 bases, with 7 bases of the junction left unmatched. The CDR3 sequence is 14 residues long. CDR3 in amino acids: CASRMTGEGTEAFF. CDR3 nucleotide sequence: TGTGCCAGCAGGATGACAGGGGAGGGCACTGAAGCTTTCTTT.

V usage is TRBV14 and J usage is TRBJ2-7, with a tentative D call TRBD2 (5 bases). The CDR3 runs 14 residues. Germline lookup yields CDR1 SGHDN and CDR2 FVKESK. Trimming removed 4 bases from V and 7 bases from J, with 17 bases in between. The CDR3 loop reads CASSPERTLGEQYF. CDR3 nucleotides: TGTGCCAGCAGCCCCGAGCGGACGTTAGGGGAGCAGTACTTC.

This chain connects TRBV19 to TRBJ1-1, with D tentatively TRBD1 (6 bases). Germline CDR1 reads LNHDA; CDR2 reads SQIVND (reference sequence). Trimming shortened V by 5 bases and J by 4 bases, and 14 bases separated the two germline ends. The CDR3 sequence is 14 residues long. The CDR3 bases are TGTGCCAGTAGTGCCCCGCAGGGGATCACTGAAGCTTTCTTT. It codes for CASSAPQGITEAFF. Full variable domain (remainder filled in from reference TRBV19 and TRBJ1-1): DGGITQSPKYLFRKEGQNVTLSCEQNLNHDAMYWYRQDPGQGLRLIYYSQIVNDFQKGDIAEGYSVSREKKESFPLTVTSAQKNPTAFYLCASSAPQGITEAFFGQGTRLTVV.